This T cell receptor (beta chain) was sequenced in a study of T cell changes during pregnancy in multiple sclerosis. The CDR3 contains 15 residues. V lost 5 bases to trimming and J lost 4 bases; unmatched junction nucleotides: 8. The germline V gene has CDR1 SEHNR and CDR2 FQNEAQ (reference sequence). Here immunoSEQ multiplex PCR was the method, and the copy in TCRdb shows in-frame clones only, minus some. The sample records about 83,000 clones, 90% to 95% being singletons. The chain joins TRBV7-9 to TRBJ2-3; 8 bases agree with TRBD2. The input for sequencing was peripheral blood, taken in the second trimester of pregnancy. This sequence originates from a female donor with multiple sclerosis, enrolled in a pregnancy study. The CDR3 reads CASSGIEAGADTQYF. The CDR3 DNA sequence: TGTGCCAGCAGCGGAATTGAAGCGGGAGCAGATACGCAGTATTTT. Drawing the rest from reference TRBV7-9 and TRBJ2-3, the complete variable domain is DTGVSQNPRHKITKRGQNVTFRCDPISEHNRLYWYRQTLGQGPEFLTYFQNEAQLEKSRLLSDRFSAERPKGSFSTLEIQRTEQGDSAMYLCASSGIEAGADTQYFGPGTRLTVL.